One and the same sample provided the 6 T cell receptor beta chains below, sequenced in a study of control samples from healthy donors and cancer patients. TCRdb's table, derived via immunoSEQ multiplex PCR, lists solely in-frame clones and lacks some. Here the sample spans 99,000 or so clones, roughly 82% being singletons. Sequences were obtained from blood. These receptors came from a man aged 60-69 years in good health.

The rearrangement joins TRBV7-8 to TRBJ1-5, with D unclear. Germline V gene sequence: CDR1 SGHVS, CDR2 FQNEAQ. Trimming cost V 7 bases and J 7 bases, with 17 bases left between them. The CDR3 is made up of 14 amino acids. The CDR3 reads CASTRKGWGQPQHF. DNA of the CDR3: TGTGCCAGCACTAGGAAAGGCTGGGGACAGCCCCAGCATTTT.

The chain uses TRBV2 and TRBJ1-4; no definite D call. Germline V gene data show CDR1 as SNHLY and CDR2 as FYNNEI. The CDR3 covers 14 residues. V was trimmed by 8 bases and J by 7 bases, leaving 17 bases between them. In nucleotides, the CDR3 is TGTGCCAGCGTAGAGGAGGTTTGGGGTGAAAAACTGTTTTTT. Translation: CASVEEVWGEKLFF.

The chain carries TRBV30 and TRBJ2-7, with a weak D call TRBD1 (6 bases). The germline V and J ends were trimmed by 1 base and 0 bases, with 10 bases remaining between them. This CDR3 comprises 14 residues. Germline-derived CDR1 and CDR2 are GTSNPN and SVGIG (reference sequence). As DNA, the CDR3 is TGTGCCTGGAGTGAGACAGGAAGCTCCTACGAGCAGTACTTC. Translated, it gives CAWSETGSSYEQYF.

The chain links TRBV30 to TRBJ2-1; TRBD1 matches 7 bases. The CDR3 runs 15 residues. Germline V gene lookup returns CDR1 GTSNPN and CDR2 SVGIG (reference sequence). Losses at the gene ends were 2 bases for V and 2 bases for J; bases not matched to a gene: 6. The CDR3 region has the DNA TGTGCCTGGAGTTCCGGGACAGAGACCTACAATGAGCAGTTCTTC. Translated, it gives CAWSSGTETYNEQFF.

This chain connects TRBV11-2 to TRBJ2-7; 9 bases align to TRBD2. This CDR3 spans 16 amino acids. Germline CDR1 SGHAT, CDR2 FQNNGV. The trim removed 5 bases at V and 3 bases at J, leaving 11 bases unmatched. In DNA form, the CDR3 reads TGTGCCAGCAGCCAACCTCGGGCTAGCGGGGTCTACGAGCAGTACTTC. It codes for CASSQPRASGVYEQYF.

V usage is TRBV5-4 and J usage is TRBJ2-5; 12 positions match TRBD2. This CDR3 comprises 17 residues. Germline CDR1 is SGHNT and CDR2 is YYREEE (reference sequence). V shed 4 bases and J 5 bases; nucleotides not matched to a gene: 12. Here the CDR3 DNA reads TGTGCCAGCAGCGGGAGCGCTAGCGGGAGGGCCCGGGAGACCCAGTACTTC. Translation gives CASSGSASGRARETQYF.